What follows are 21 T cell receptor beta chains derived from one specimen sequenced in a study of blood T cell repertoires in COVID-19. Measured with immunoSEQ multiplex PCR; TCRdb has only the in-frame clones, and not every one. Among about 110,000 clones listed, nearly 85% were seen once. Sequenced sample: peripheral blood. The receptors originated from a woman aged 50 to 60 with acute or convalescent COVID-19.

This chain links TRBV5-5 with TRBJ1-4; a weak D match, TRBD1 (6 bases). The CDR3 runs 16 residues. The V and J ends lost 4 bases and 0 bases respectively, with 13 bases between them. In germline, CDR1 is SGHKS, CDR2 YYEKEE (reference sequence). The DNA of the CDR3 is TGTGCCAGCAGCCACTTTCAGGGGCCAACTAATGAAAAACTGTTTTTT. Amino acids: CASSHFQGPTNEKLFF.

The V and J genes are TRBV19 and TRBJ1-1; D is uncertain. The germline CDR1 and CDR2 sequences are LNHDA and SQIVND (reference sequence). V was clipped by 2 bases and J by 5 bases, with 9 bases between them. The length of the CDR3 is 13 residues. The CDR3 region is CASSITGLTEAFF. CDR3 DNA sequence: TGTGCCAGTAGTATAACGGGTCTGACTGAAGCTTTCTTT. Based on the CDR3 plus reference TRBV19 and TRBJ1-1, the full variable domain is DGGITQSPKYLFRKEGQNVTLSCEQNLNHDAMYWYRQDPGQGLRLIYYSQIVNDFQKGDIAEGYSVSREKKESFPLTVTSAQKNPTAFYLCASSITGLTEAFFGQGTRLTVV.

The rearrangement joins TRBV28 to TRBJ1-5, with 9 bases matching TRBD1. The J segment lost 13 bases and the V segment lost 6 bases, leaving 7 bases of the junction unmatched. The CDR3 has 12 amino acids. Germline CDR1 MDHEN, CDR2 SYDVKM. CDR3 sequence reads: CASSGTGLLQHF. Here the CDR3 DNA reads TGTGCCAGCAGCGGGACAGGGCTTCTACAGCATTTT.

This clone has only one observation. This sample also contains other DNA sequences that code for the same CDR3. This chain joins TRBV6-5 and TRBJ2-6; tentative D call: TRBD1 (6 bases). From germline, CDR1 is MNHEY and CDR2 SVGAGI. With 6 bases removed from V and 0 bases from J, the gap between germline ends came to 9 bases. This CDR3 is 15 amino acids long. The CDR3 bases are TGTGCCAGCAGGACAGGAAGCTCTGGGGCCAACGTCCTGACTTTC. It codes for CASRTGSSGANVLTF.

The rearrangement joins TRBV30 to TRBJ2-5, with 8 bases identical to TRBD1. Germline CDR1 reads GTSNPN; CDR2 reads SVGIG (reference sequence). The junction had 3 bases not matched to a gene; V was cut back by 5 bases and J by 4 bases. This CDR3 has 12 amino acids. The CDR3 region is CAWSQGGETQYF. In DNA form, the CDR3 reads TGTGCCTGGTCACAGGGGGGAGAGACCCAGTACTTC.

V is TRBV18 and J is TRBJ1-1; D is perhaps TRBD1 (5 bases). Germline CDR1 and CDR2: KGHSH and LQKENI. Trimming pared 3 bases from V and 6 bases from J, leaving 14 bases between. CDR3 size: 14 residues. CDR3 amino acids: CASSPSTVTAEAFF. The CDR3 DNA reads TGTGCCAGCTCACCTTCGACAGTAACGGCTGAAGCTTTCTTT.

This clone is a singleton in its sample. V and J are TRBV7-3 and TRBJ2-3; TRBD1 matches at 9 bases. The CDR3 is 14 amino acids. The V segment lost 8 bases and the J segment 1 base; nucleotides outside the gene matches: 4. Per the germline V gene, CDR1 is SGHTA and CDR2 is FQGTGA. The CDR3 DNA reads as TGTGCCAGCGCGGACAGGGGACGCACAGATACGCAGTATTTT. It is translated as CASADRGRTDTQYF.

This chain connects TRBV5-5 to TRBJ1-1; D not certain. V lost 1 base, J lost 1 base, and 5 bases lay in between. Germline loops: CDR1 SGHKS, CDR2 YYEKEE (reference sequence). The CDR3 has 13 residues. Here the CDR3 reads CASSLSWNTEAFF. CDR3 bases: TGTGCCAGCAGCTTGTCGTGGAACACTGAAGCTTTCTTT.

The genes are TRBV5-1 and TRBJ1-1; 7 bases match TRBD1. This CDR3 is 15 amino acids long. The trim removed 2 bases at V and 2 bases at J, leaving 6 bases unmatched. From germline, CDR1 is SGHRS and CDR2 YFSETQ. The CDR3 reads CASSFQGDTNTEAFF. CDR3 bases: TGCGCCAGCAGCTTTCAGGGGGATACTAACACTGAAGCTTTCTTT.

The rearrangement uses TRBV18 and TRBJ1-5; D gene uncertain. Trimming took 3 bases from V and 4 from J, leaving 7 bases between them. Germline lookup yields CDR1 KGHSH and CDR2 LQKENI. The CDR3 extends over 13 amino acids. The CDR3 DNA reads TGTGCCAGCTCACCCCTTTCTAATCAGCCCCAGCATTTT. Protein sequence: CASSPLSNQPQHF.

This chain connects TRBV6-2 or TRBV6-3 to TRBJ1-5; perhaps TRBD1 as D (5 bases). This CDR3 region has 14 residues. Trimming took 4 bases from V and 5 from J, leaving 12 bases between them. Looked up from germline, CDR1 is MNHEY and CDR2 is SVGEGT. For the CDR3, the DNA is TGTGCCAGCAGTTGGGGGGGGGTGGATCAGCCCCAGCATTTT. Protein product: CASSWGGVDQPQHF.

The chain is built from TRBV6-6 and TRBJ1-2; possible D gene TRBD1, 6 bases. There are 16 residues in the CDR3. Between the trimmed V and J ends, which lost 4 bases and 5 bases, there was a span of 20 bases. CDR1 MNHNY and CDR2 SVGAGI come from the germline V gene (reference sequence). The CDR3 here is CASSSSDRSSGYGYTF. CDR3 DNA sequence: TGTGCCAGCAGTTCATCTGACAGGTCTTCAGGGTATGGCTACACCTTC.

Here the CDR3 DNA reads TGTGCCAGTGTAACAGGGACCATGAACACTGAAGCTTTCTTT. This codes for CASVTGTMNTEAFF. The chain recombines TRBV19 with TRBJ1-1; D might be TRBD1 (6 bases). The V end lost 8 bases, the J end lost 0 bases, and 13 bases lay between the germline ends. Germline assignment: CDR1 LNHDA and CDR2 SQIVND (reference sequence). The CDR3 is made up of 14 amino acids.

This clone was picked up one time. The DNA for the CDR3 is TGTGCCAGCAGTTACTCGTTGGGGGGAGGCACTGAAGCTTTCTTT. It translates to CASSYSLGGGTEAFF. The chain carries TRBV6-6 and TRBJ1-1; weak D call: TRBD1 (5 bases). V was cut by 0 bases and J by 4 bases, with 12 bases left in between. The CDR3 consists of 15 residues. Germline lookup yields CDR1 MNHNY and CDR2 SVGAGI (reference sequence).

V gene TRBV10-1 combines with J gene TRBJ2-2; D is uncertain. The CDR3 spans 15 residues. V was clipped by 3 bases and J by 4 bases, with 12 bases between them. Germline values: CDR1 WNHNN, CDR2 SYGVQD (reference sequence). As DNA, the CDR3 is TGCGCCAGCAGTGACCACAAGTTTACCACCGGGGAGCTGTTTTTT. The encoded protein is CASSDHKFTTGELFF.

The chain combines TRBV5-1 with TRBJ2-2, with 7 bases that match TRBD1. CDR1 is SGHRS, CDR2 YFSETQ, per germline. CDR3 length: 12 residues. V shed 4 bases and J 8 bases; nucleotides not matched to a gene: 2. In DNA form, the CDR3 reads TGCGCCAGCAGCACGGGACAGGGGGAGCTGTTTTTT. This translates into CASSTGQGELFF.

The chain combines TRBV3-1 (or the pseudogene TRBV3-2) with TRBJ2-6; D not certain. The CDR3 spans 16 residues. V dropped 3 bases and J dropped 4 bases, with 13 bases sitting between them. Per the germline V gene, CDR1 is LGHDT and CDR2 is YNNKEL (reference sequence). The CDR3, as DNA: TGTGCCAGCAGCCATTCGGCCAGGTCCGGGGCCAACGTCCTGACTTTC. Translated, it gives CASSHSARSGANVLTF.

The chain couples TRBV5-1 to TRBJ1-2; perhaps TRBD1 as D (5 bases). The CDR3 is made up of 13 amino acids. Germline V lookup: CDR1 SGHRS, CDR2 YFSETQ. The germline V and J ends were trimmed by 0 bases and 8 bases, with 11 bases remaining between them. CDR3 sequence reads: CASSLGGPRGYTF. For the CDR3, the DNA is TGCGCCAGCAGCTTGGGGGGCCCTCGGGGCTACACCTTC.

V and J are TRBV9 and TRBJ2-3; D may be TRBD1 (5 bases). CDR3 length: 15 residues. Per the germline V gene, CDR1 is SGDLS and CDR2 is YYNGEE. V was clipped by 0 bases and J by 3 bases, with 11 bases between them. CDR3 coding DNA: TGTGCCAGCAGCGTAGGGACAAGAAGTACAGATACGCAGTATTTT. It translates to CASSVGTRSTDTQYF.

The rearrangement joins TRBV28 to TRBJ1-5; perhaps TRBD1 as D (6 bases). CDR3 length equals 16 residues. Trimming pared 5 bases from V and 1 base from J, leaving 15 bases between. CDR1 and CDR2 (germline): MDHEN, SYDVKM. In DNA, the CDR3 is TGTGCCAGCAGTCGAAGGACAGTCCTAAGCAATCAGCCCCAGCATTTT. Its protein is CASSRRTVLSNQPQHF.

DNA of the CDR3: TGTGCCAGCAGAGCTGGGGCCTCTGGGGCCAACGTCCTGACTTTC. Amino acids: CASRAGASGANVLTF. V is TRBV6-5 and J is TRBJ2-6; TRBD1 might be the D (5 bases). The CDR3 consists of 15 residues. Germline V gene sequence: CDR1 MNHEY, CDR2 SVGAGI. Trimming pared 6 bases from V and 0 bases from J, leaving 9 bases between.